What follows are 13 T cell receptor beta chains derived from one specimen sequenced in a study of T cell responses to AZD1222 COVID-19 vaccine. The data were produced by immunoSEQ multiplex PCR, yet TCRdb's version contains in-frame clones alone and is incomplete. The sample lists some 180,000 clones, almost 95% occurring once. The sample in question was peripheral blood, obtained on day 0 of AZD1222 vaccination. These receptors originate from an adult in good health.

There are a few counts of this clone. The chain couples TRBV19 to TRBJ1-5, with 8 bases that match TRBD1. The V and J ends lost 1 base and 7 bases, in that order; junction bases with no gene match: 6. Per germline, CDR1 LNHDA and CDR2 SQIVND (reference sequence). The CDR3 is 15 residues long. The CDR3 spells CASSIVRTGLQPQHF. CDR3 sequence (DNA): TGTGCCAGTAGTATAGTGAGGACAGGGCTACAGCCCCAGCATTTT. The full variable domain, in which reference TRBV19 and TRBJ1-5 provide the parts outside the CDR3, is DGGITQSPKYLFRKEGQNVTLSCEQNLNHDAMYWYRQDPGQGLRLIYYSQIVNDFQKGDIAEGYSVSREKKESFPLTVTSAQKNPTAFYLCASSIVRTGLQPQHFGDGTRLSIL.

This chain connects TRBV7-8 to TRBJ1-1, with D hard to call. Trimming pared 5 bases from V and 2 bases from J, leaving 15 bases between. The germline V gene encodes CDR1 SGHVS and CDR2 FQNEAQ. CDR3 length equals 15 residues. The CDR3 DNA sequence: TGTGCCAGCAGCAAAACAGAGAGAAGAAACACTGAAGCTTTCTTT. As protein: CASSKTERRNTEAFF. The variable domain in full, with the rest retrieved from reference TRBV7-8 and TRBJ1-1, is GAGVSQSPRYKVAKRGQDVALRCDPISGHVSLFWYQQALGQGPEFLTYFQNEAQLDKSGLPSDRFFAERPEGSVSTLKIQRTQQEDSAVYLCASSKTERRNTEAFFGQGTRLTVV.

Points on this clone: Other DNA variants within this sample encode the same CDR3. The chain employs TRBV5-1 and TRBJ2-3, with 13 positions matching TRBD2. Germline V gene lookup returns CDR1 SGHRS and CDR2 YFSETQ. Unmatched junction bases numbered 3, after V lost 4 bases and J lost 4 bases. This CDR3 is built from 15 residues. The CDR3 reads CASSLGLAGADTQYF. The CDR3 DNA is TGCGCCAGCAGCCTCGGACTAGCGGGAGCAGATACGCAGTATTTT.

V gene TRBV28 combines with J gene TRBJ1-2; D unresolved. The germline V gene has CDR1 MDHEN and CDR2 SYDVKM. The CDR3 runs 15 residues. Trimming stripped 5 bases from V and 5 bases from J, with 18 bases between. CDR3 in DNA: TGTGCCAGCAGTGTCAGACCAGAAGGAGGTTATGGCTACACCTTC. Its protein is CASSVRPEGGYGYTF.

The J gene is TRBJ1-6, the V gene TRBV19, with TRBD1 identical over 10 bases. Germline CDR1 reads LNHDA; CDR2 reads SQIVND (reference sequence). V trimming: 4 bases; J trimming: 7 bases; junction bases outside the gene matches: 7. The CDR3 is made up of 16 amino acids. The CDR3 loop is CASSTSGTGVNSPLHF. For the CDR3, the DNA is TGTGCCAGTAGTACCTCCGGGACAGGGGTAAATTCACCCCTCCACTTT.

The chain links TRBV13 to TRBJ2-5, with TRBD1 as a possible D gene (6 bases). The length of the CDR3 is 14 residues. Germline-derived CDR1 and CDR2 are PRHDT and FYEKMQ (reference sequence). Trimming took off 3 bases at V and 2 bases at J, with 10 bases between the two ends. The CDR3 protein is CASSFARGQETQYF. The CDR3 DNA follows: TGTGCCAGCAGCTTTGCCAGGGGACAAGAGACCCAGTACTTC.

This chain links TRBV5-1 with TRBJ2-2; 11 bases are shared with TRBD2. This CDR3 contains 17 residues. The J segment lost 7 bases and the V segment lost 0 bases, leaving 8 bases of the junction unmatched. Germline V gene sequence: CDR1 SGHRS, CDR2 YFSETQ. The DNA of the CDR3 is TGCGCCAGCAGCTTGGAAGATAGCGGGAGGGCTGGCGGGGAGCTGTTTTTT. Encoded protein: CASSLEDSGRAGGELFF.

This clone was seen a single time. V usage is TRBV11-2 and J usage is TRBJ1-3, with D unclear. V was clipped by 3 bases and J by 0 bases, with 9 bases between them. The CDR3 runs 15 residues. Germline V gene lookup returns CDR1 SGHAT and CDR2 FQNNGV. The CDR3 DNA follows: TGTGCCAGCAGCTTTTCAGGTGACTCTGGAAACACCATATATTTT. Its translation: CASSFSGDSGNTIYF.

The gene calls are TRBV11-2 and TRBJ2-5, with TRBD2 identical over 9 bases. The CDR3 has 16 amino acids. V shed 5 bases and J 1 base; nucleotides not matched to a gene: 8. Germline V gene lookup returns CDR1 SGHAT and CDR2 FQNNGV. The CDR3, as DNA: TGTGCCAGCAGCCTGACTAGCGGCCCCGGCCAAGAGACCCAGTACTTC. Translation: CASSLTSGPGQETQYF.

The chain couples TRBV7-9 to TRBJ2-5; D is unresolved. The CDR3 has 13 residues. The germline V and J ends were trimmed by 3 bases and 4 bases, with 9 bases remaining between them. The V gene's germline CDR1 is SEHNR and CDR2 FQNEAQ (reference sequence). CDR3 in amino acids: CASSFSLGETQYF. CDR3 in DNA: TGTGCCAGCAGCTTTTCCCTTGGAGAGACCCAGTACTTC.

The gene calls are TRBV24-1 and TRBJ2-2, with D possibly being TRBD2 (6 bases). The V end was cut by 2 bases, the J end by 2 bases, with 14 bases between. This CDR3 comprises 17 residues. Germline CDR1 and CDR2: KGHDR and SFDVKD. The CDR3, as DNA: TGTGCCACCAGTGATTCCCTAAGGGCGGGAAACACCGGGGAGCTGTTTTTT. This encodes CATSDSLRAGNTGELFF.

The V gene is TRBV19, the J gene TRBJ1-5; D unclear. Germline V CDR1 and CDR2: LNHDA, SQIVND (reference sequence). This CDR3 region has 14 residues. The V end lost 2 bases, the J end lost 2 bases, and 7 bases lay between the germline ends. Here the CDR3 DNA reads TGTGCCAGTAGTATAAGATCCGGCAATCAGCCCCAGCATTTT. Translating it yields CASSIRSGNQPQHF. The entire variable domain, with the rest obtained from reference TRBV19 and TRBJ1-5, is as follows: DGGITQSPKYLFRKEGQNVTLSCEQNLNHDAMYWYRQDPGQGLRLIYYSQIVNDFQKGDIAEGYSVSREKKESFPLTVTSAQKNPTAFYLCASSIRSGNQPQHFGDGTRLSIL.

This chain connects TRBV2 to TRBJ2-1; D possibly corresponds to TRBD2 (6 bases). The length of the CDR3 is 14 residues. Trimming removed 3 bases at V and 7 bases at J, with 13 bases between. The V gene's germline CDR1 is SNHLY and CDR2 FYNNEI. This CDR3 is CASSESGVRNEQFF. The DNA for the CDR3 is TGTGCCAGCAGTGAGTCGGGAGTAAGGAATGAGCAGTTCTTC.